Sequencing of this T cell receptor beta chain was carried out in a study of cytomegalovirus exposure and HLA in healthy donors. Remarks on this clone: Antigen: not known.

Study observations and caveats: The study listed approximately 160 cytomegalovirus-associated TCR beta chains. In vitro data verified a few CMV-associated chains as specific for CMV antigens. Despite most TCR sequences being rare, some public TCRs occurred in many donors. Cytomegalovirus status was reportedly diagnosed by the classifier with high specificity and sensitivity.

Here immunoSEQ multiplex PCR was the method, and the copy in TCRdb shows in-frame clones only, minus some. The table records approximately 60,000 clones, over 75% of them present only once. V shed 5 bases and J shed 0 bases, with 6 bases lying between them. This CDR3 contains 13 residues. Germline CDR1 is MNHNS and CDR2 is SASEGT. Source material: PBMCs. This chain joins TRBV6-1 and TRBJ2-3; possible D gene TRBD2, 5 bases. This receptor was taken from a man between 18 and 35 years old in good health and CMV-seronegative. The CDR3: CASSWTSTDTQYF. The CDR3 bases are TGTGCCAGCAGTTGGACTAGCACAGATACGCAGTATTTT.